The subject of this entry is one TCR beta chain. Its cognate antigen is unknown. The data are from a study of shared clonotypes between healthy human individuals. Study outcomes and limitations: Enrolling few donors narrowed the genetic and exposure-history diversity that was represented. When compared with the clonotypes that were shared by all four sorted-subset donors, the non-shared clonotypes turned out to have lower generation probabilities.

There are 11 residues in the CDR3. Germline loops: CDR1 DFQATT, CDR2 SNEGSKA (reference sequence). The ends were cut back, 5 bases at V and 6 bases at J, with 9 bases in the middle. Each PCR replicate from the sorted subsets contained 200 to 250 ng DNA, which is about 31,000 T cell genomes. Produced via immunoSEQ multiplex PCR; TCRdb's table is partial and in-frame only. The table lists about 1.5 million clones, approximately 96% of them singletons. The receptor was isolated from a man aged 30 to 45 in good health. This chain connects TRBV20-1 to TRBJ2-3, with D unresolved. The sequencing input was naive CD4+ T cells sorted from blood. Subset specified: CD45RA+ positively selected. This CDR3 reads CSAGLTDTQYF. CDR3 bases: TGCAGTGCTGGATTAACCGATACGCAGTATTTT.